The rows below give T cell receptor beta chains drawn from one sample of a study of T-cell reconstitution after alpha-beta-depleted transplantation in children. Using its own MiXCR run on the PCR reads, TCRdb lists one record per CDR3 protein. The sample includes around 130,000 distinct CDR3 sequences, roughly 9.7% of them seen just once. The sequencing used PBMCs, mostly from graft donor cells, collected 180 days after TCRalphabeta/CD19-depleted stem cell transplant. All receptors come from a girl less than two years old who had a stem cell transplant for combined immunodeficiency, so the T cells may come from the graft donor. Both conserved end residues are part of each CDR3. D genes are given only for firm matches. Not every row has a clone size; where given, it reads once, few, many or a size class.

clone size	CDR3 length	J gene	D gene	V gene	CDR3 DNA	CDR3 protein
many	16	TRBJ2-1	TRBD2	TRBV20-1	TGCAGTGCTAGAGGGCCGACTAGCGGGAGGGCCAATGAGCAGTTCTTC	CSARGPTSGRANEQFF
few	19	TRBJ2-2	.	TRBV12-3/TRBV12-4	TGTGCCAGCACCTCTCGGGGGACCGATATCTACCTGAACACCGGGGAGCTGTTTTTT	CASTSRGTDIYLNTGELFF
.	13	TRBJ2-5	.	TRBV5-6	TGTGCCAGCAGTTTATGGGAGAGGGAGACCCAGTACTTC	CASSLWERETQYF
.	14	TRBJ2-7	.	TRBV29-1	TGCAGCGTTGGGGGGGGCCACATCTCCTACGAGCAGTACTTC	CSVGGGHISYEQYF
few	17	TRBJ2-4	TRBD1	TRBV5-1	TGCGCCAGCAGCTTGGCCGGGCTTTGGGACAGGGAAAACATTCAGTACTTC	CASSLAGLWDRENIQYF
.	17	TRBJ2-6	.	TRBV5-1	TGCGCCAGCAGCTTGGTAGGGCTTGGGTCTGGGGCCAACGTCCTGACTTTC	CASSLVGLGSGANVLTF
.	12	TRBJ2-2	.	TRBV4-1	TGCGCCAGCAGCCAACAAACCGGGGAGCTGTTTTTT	CASSQQTGELFF
.	13	TRBJ2-5	.	TRBV4-2	TGTGCCATCGGGCCAGAGCTCCAAGGGACCCAGTACTTC	CAIGPELQGTQYF
few	11	TRBJ1-1	TRBD1	TRBV29-1	TGCAGCGTTGCAGGGGGCAGTGAAGCTTTCTTT	CSVAGGSEAFF
few	16	TRBJ2-1	TRBD2	TRBV5-1	TGCGCCAGCAGCTTTGCAAAAGCGGGAGGCTACAATGAGCAGTTCTTC	CASSFAKAGGYNEQFF
.	18	TRBJ1-1	.	TRBV10-2	TGCGCCAGCAGTGGCTCCCCCACAGGGTATCGCGGGAACACTGAAGCTTTCTTT	CASSGSPTGYRGNTEAFF
.	12	TRBJ2-7	TRBD2	TRBV29-1	TGCAGCGTCAGACCTAGCGGGTACGAGCAGTACTTC	CSVRPSGYEQYF
few	16	TRBJ1-1	.	TRBV7-9	TGTGCCAGCAGCTTTGGGGGGGGCGCGGGTTACACTGAAGCTTTCTTT	CASSFGGGAGYTEAFF
many	12	TRBJ2-5	.	TRBV29-1	TGCAGCGTTGCAAAGGGGGAAGAGACCCAGTACTTC	CSVAKGEETQYF
few	14	TRBJ2-1	.	TRBV29-1	TGCAGCGTTGTAGGTCAGGGTGGCTACAATGAGCAGTTCTTC	CSVVGQGGYNEQFF
.	16	TRBJ2-3	TRBD2	TRBV4-1	TGCGCCAGCAGCCAGCTAGCGGGCCTTAGCACAGATACGCAGTATTTT	CASSQLAGLSTDTQYF
many	15	TRBJ1-2	.	TRBV5-1	TGCGCCAGCAGCTTGGATGGGGCGCCGAGCTATGGCTACACCTTC	CASSLDGAPSYGYTF
.	17	TRBJ2-7	.	TRBV7-2	TGTGCCAGCAGCCCCTACGTCGGTCCGGGACCCGCCTACGAGCAGTACTTC	CASSPYVGPGPAYEQYF
.	11	TRBJ2-5	.	TRBV12-3/TRBV12-4	TGTGCCAGCAGTTGGTTCGGGACCCAGTACTTC	CASSWFGTQYF
many	14	TRBJ2-3	.	TRBV20-1	TGCAGTGCTAGACCCAGAGACCGCACAGATACGCAGTATTTT	CSARPRDRTDTQYF
few	15	TRBJ2-2	.	TRBV7-2	TGTGCCAGCAGCTTATGGGACACCTACACCGGGGAGCTGTTTTTT	CASSLWDTYTGELFF
many	13	TRBJ2-2	.	TRBV29-1	TGCAGCGTCGGAGGAGGTTCGGGCGGGGAGCTGTTTTTT	CSVGGGSGGELFF
few	19	TRBJ2-2	.	TRBV7-8	TGTGCCAGCAGCAAGAAGGCGGGAAAAGATGGCCGGAACACCGGGGAGCTGTTTTTT	CASSKKAGKDGRNTGELFF
few	13	TRBJ2-1	TRBD2	TRBV3-1	TGTGCCAGCAGCCCGGGGACTAGCGGTGAGCAGTTCTTC	CASSPGTSGEQFF
.	15	TRBJ2-1	.	TRBV20-1	TGCAGTGCTAGAGATTGGGGAATAGCCTACAATGAGCAGTTCTTC	CSARDWGIAYNEQFF
few	15	TRBJ1-6	.	TRBV9	TGTGCCAGCAGCGTACGGGGGGGCCAATATTCACCCCTCCACTTT	CASSVRGGQYSPLHF
.	15	TRBJ2-2	.	TRBV10-3	TGTGCCATCAGTGAACCGGCAGAGAACACCGGGGAGCTGTTTTTT	CAISEPAENTGELFF
.	15	TRBJ2-5	.	TRBV11-3	TGTGCCAGCAGCTTAACAGTCCGGACTCAACAGACCCAGTACTTC	CASSLTVRTQQTQYF
.	15	TRBJ2-1	.	TRBV5-5	TGTGCCAGCAGCTTGGCCCCGGGCTCCTGCAATGAGCAGTTCTTC	CASSLAPGSCNEQFF
few	13	TRBJ2-7	.	TRBV10-3	TGTGCCATCAGTTGGGCGAGCTCCTACGAGCAGTACTTC	CAISWASSYEQYF
.	16	TRBJ2-3	TRBD2	TRBV5-1	TGCGCCAGCAGCAAGACTAGCGGGGGAATCACAGATACGCAGTATTTT	CASSKTSGGITDTQYF
few	14	TRBJ2-7	.	TRBV5-1	TGCGCCAGCATCCTCCCGGGATCCTCCTACGAGCAGTACTTC	CASILPGSSYEQYF
few	13	TRBJ2-2	.	TRBV28	TGTGCCAGCAGTTTGCGACAGGCCGGGGAGCTGTTTTTT	CASSLRQAGELFF
many	14	TRBJ2-1	TRBD1	TRBV4-2	TGTGCCAGCAGCCAAGAGACAGGGTGGAATGAGCAGTTCTTC	CASSQETGWNEQFF
many	14	TRBJ2-3	.	TRBV2	TGTGCCAGCAGCTGGGACTCCTCCACAGATACGCAGTATTTT	CASSWDSSTDTQYF
many	16	TRBJ1-1	.	TRBV12-3/TRBV12-4	TGTGCCAGCAGTTTCGCCCACCCTAGCCTGAACACTGAAGCTTTCTTT	CASSFAHPSLNTEAFF
.	14	TRBJ2-3	.	TRBV6-1	TGTGCCAGCAGCCCCGGGATTTACACAGATACGCAGTATTTT	CASSPGIYTDTQYF
many	14	TRBJ2-7	TRBD1	TRBV29-1	TGCAGCGTTGCCATACAGGGGAGCTCCTACGAGCAGTACTTC	CSVAIQGSSYEQYF
.	13	TRBJ2-7	.	TRBV12-3/TRBV12-4	TGTGCCAGCAGTTTAAGGTCGGGGGACGAGCAGTACTTC	CASSLRSGDEQYF
.	12	TRBJ2-3	.	TRBV20-1	TGCAGTGCTAGAGGTCAGGGAGATACGCAGTATTTT	CSARGQGDTQYF
.	13	TRBJ2-1	.	TRBV29-1	TGCAGCGTTGGGGGGGAAGGGTACAATGAGCAGTTCTTC	CSVGGEGYNEQFF
.	14	TRBJ2-2	.	TRBV2	TGTGCCAGCAAATTGGCGCGCGGGACCGGGGAGCTGTTTTTT	CASKLARGTGELFF
.	12	TRBJ2-1	.	TRBV5-8	TGTGCCAGCAGCTTCTCATCCAATGAGCAGTTCTTC	CASSFSSNEQFF
few	15	TRBJ2-1	.	TRBV13	TGTGCCAGCAGCCGCACAGGGAGGACCTACAATGAGCAGTTCTTC	CASSRTGRTYNEQFF
few	15	TRBJ1-1	.	TRBV12-3/TRBV12-4	TGTGCCAGCAGTTCACAGGGCCCTACGGGGACTGAAGCTTTCTTT	CASSSQGPTGTEAFF